This T cell receptor (beta chain) was captured by sequencing in a study of T cell responses to AZD1222 COVID-19 vaccine. Study-level results: Two AZD1222 administrations were followed by greater Spike-specific TCR breadth and depth. Sampled repertoires all dated from after the peak T cell response.

Only in-frame clones appear in the TCRdb table, and some are missing; sequencing was by immunoSEQ multiplex PCR. The sample has about 170,000 clones; roughly 87% are singletons. V was cut by 4 bases and J by 0 bases, with 7 bases left in between. From germline, CDR1 is LGHDT and CDR2 YNNKEL (reference sequence). The CDR3 covers 13 residues. Points on this clone: The antigen is unknown.

The source of this sequence is an adult in good health. V gene TRBV3-1 (or the pseudogene TRBV3-2) combines with J gene TRBJ2-7; weak D call: TRBD1 (5 bases). The sequencing here drew on peripheral blood, taken on day 0 of AZD1222 vaccination. The CDR3 nucleotides are TGTGCCAGCAGCCGACAGACCTCCTACGAGCAGTACTTC. Translated, it gives CASSRQTSYEQYF.